Following are 25 T cell receptor beta chains from one sample sequenced in a study of blood T cell repertoires in COVID-19. Sequencing was performed with immunoSEQ multiplex PCR; in TCRdb, only in-frame clones are kept and a portion is missing. The top ten clones hold approximately 3.6% of a sample with roughly 380,000 clones, 85% of them seen once. Material for sequencing was peripheral blood. The receptors come from a woman younger than 35 with acute or convalescent COVID-19.

The gene calls are TRBV7-9 and TRBJ1-4, with TRBD1 as a possible D gene (5 bases). The germline gives CDR1 SEHNR, CDR2 FQNEAQ (reference sequence). Trimming cost V 6 bases and J 4 bases, with 21 bases left between them. The CDR3 has 17 residues. The CDR3 region has the DNA TGTGCCAGCAGGATTGGGGGACTCGAAGGACTTAATGAAAAACTGTTTTTT. This sequence encodes CASRIGGLEGLNEKLFF.

The V gene is TRBV12-3 or TRBV12-4, the J gene TRBJ1-1; D gene uncertain. Trimming cost V 9 bases and J 8 bases, with 10 bases left between them. There are 10 residues in the CDR3. The CDR3 loop is CASLGGEAFF. As DNA, the CDR3 is TGTGCCAGTTTAGGCGGAGAAGCTTTCTTT.

This clone was observed once. The CDR3 nucleotides are TGTGCCAGCAGCTTAGGGGGGGGAGGTAGGCCTGAAGCTTTCTTT. This sequence encodes CASSLGGGGRPEAFF. This chain links TRBV7-2 with TRBJ1-1; tentatively, D is TRBD1 (5 bases). The germline CDR1 and CDR2 sequences are SGHTA and FQGNSA. CDR3 length: 15 residues. V lost 1 base and J 6 bases, leaving 15 bases between the germline ends. The entire variable domain, with the rest obtained from reference TRBV7-2 and TRBJ1-1, is as follows: GAGVSQSPSNKVTEKGKDVELRCDPISGHTALYWYRQSLGQGLEFLIYFQGNSAPDKSGLPSDRFSAERTGGSVSTLTIQRTQQEDSAVYLCASSLGGGGRPEAFFGQGTRLTVV.

This chain uses TRBV19 with TRBJ1-3; weak D call: TRBD1 (5 bases). Germline loops: CDR1 LNHDA, CDR2 SQIVND (reference sequence). Trimming took off 5 bases at V and 1 base at J, with 9 bases between the two ends. This CDR3 region has 14 residues. The CDR3: CASSSGGSGNTIYF. In nucleotides, the CDR3 is TGTGCCAGTAGTTCCGGGGGATCTGGAAACACCATATATTTT.

The chain carries TRBV6-5 and TRBJ1-1; D is unclear. This CDR3 is built from 14 residues. The V gene's germline CDR1 is MNHEY and CDR2 SVGAGI. Trimming shortened V by 3 bases and J by 5 bases, and 13 bases separated the two germline ends. CDR3 protein: CASSYWREWTEAFF. Written as DNA, the CDR3 is TGTGCCAGCAGTTATTGGCGGGAGTGGACTGAAGCTTTCTTT.

The J gene is TRBJ2-3, the V gene TRBV13; TRBD1 agrees at 8 bases. The CDR3 consists of 15 residues. The V and J ends lost 5 bases and 4 bases, in that order; junction bases with no gene match: 8. Germline V gene lookup returns CDR1 PRHDT and CDR2 FYEKMQ (reference sequence). This chain's CDR3 is CASSPGGATADTQYF. The CDR3 coding sequence is TGTGCCAGCAGCCCAGGGGGCGCAACGGCAGATACGCAGTATTTT.

This chain links TRBV27 with TRBJ1-6; D is perhaps TRBD1 (5 bases). Germline assignment: CDR1 MNHEY and CDR2 SMNVEV (reference sequence). This CDR3 has 15 amino acids. Trimming took 6 bases from V and 5 from J, leaving 14 bases between them. Here the CDR3 DNA reads TGTGCCAGCAGGGGGGGGACGGGAAATAATTCACCCCTCCACTTT. It specifies CASRGGTGNNSPLHF.

The chain has TRBV28 and TRBJ2-5; D perhaps matches TRBD2 (7 bases). V lost 0 bases and J lost 0, with 11 bases in between. The CDR3 is made up of 16 amino acids. Per the germline V gene, CDR1 is MDHEN and CDR2 is SYDVKM. Here the CDR3 DNA reads TGTGCCAGCAGTTTATGGGGAGGGGGAGACCAAGAGACCCAGTACTTC. This translates into CASSLWGGGDQETQYF.

The chain has TRBV28 and TRBJ2-3; 7 bases line up with TRBD2. The CDR3 totals 16 residues. Germline CDR1 is MDHEN and CDR2 is SYDVKM. J lost 2 bases, V lost 2 bases, and 7 bases had no gene match. CDR3 DNA: TGTGCCAGCAGTTTACGGCTAGCGGAACCCACAGATACGCAGTATTTT. It codes for CASSLRLAEPTDTQYF.

The chain uses TRBV3-1 (or the pseudogene TRBV3-2) and TRBJ1-1; D perhaps matches TRBD1 (5 bases). CDR1 and CDR2 (germline): LGHDT, YNNKEL (reference sequence). The V and J ends lost 2 bases and 6 bases respectively, with 13 bases between them. This CDR3 region has 14 residues. The CDR3 DNA reads TGTGCCAGCAGCCAAACACAGGAGGGCCCTGAAGCTTTCTTT. As protein: CASSQTQEGPEAFF.

The chain is built from TRBV5-4 and TRBJ1-3; no clear D gene. The CDR3 is made up of 15 amino acids. The germline CDR1 and CDR2 sequences are SGHNT and YYREEE (reference sequence). The germline V and J ends were trimmed by 0 bases and 0 bases, with 7 bases remaining between them. CDR3 nucleotide sequence: TGTGCCAGCAGCTTGGTCGAGAGCTCTGGAAACACCATATATTTT. It is translated as CASSLVESSGNTIYF.

This chain uses TRBV18 with TRBJ2-2; tentative D call: TRBD2 (6 bases). Germline lookup yields CDR1 KGHSH and CDR2 LQKENI. The CDR3 consists of 19 residues. Trimming left V 2 bases short and J 0 bases short, with 19 bases between. CDR3 region: CASSPWRIGSGANTGELFF. The CDR3 nucleotides read TGTGCCAGCTCACCATGGCGCATCGGGAGTGGGGCGAACACCGGGGAGCTGTTTTTT.

The rearrangement uses TRBV3-1 (or the pseudogene TRBV3-2) and TRBJ2-3, with D maybe TRBD1 (6 bases). V was shortened by 0 bases and J by 1 base, with 11 bases between the two germline ends. This CDR3 is 16 amino acids long. Germline values: CDR1 LGHDT, CDR2 YNNKEL (reference sequence). The chain's CDR3 is CASSQDRPGGTDTQYF. Here the CDR3 DNA reads TGTGCCAGCAGCCAAGACAGACCAGGGGGCACAGATACGCAGTATTTT.

Written as DNA, the CDR3 is TGTGCCAGCAGCTTAAATGTCGGTAGCGGGGACCATAACTACAATGAGCAGTTCTTC. This gives the protein CASSLNVGSGDHNYNEQFF. The chain is built from TRBV7-3 and TRBJ2-1; 8 nucleotides match TRBD2. From germline, CDR1 is SGHTA and CDR2 FQGTGA. J gave up 3 bases and V 1 base, and 14 bases lay outside the gene matches. The CDR3 length is 19 residues.

A note on this clone: In the same sample, other DNA sequences code for this CDR3. The V gene is TRBV6-4, the J gene TRBJ2-3, with 9 nucleotides matching TRBD2. Looked up from germline, CDR1 is MRHNA and CDR2 is SNTAGT. The CDR3 has 15 amino acids. V dropped 6 bases and J dropped 0; count of bases not matched to a gene: 4. The CDR3 DNA sequence: TGTGCCAGCAGCTTAGCGGGAGCAAGCACAGATACGCAGTATTTT. Its protein product is CASSLAGASTDTQYF.

This clone was seen just once. This rearrangement joins TRBV27 to TRBJ1-5; the D gene is possibly TRBD1 (6 bases). The CDR3 loop spans 16 amino acids. Germline-derived CDR1 and CDR2 are MNHEY and SMNVEV (reference sequence). Trimming left V 5 bases short and J 0 bases short, with 14 bases between. The CDR3 spells CASSPYRESSNQPQHF. DNA of the CDR3: TGTGCCAGCAGTCCTTACAGGGAGAGTAGCAATCAGCCCCAGCATTTT.

V and J are TRBV5-1 and TRBJ1-1; D may be TRBD1 (6 bases). From germline, CDR1 is SGHRS and CDR2 YFSETQ. The CDR3 runs to 14 residues. Between the trimmed V and J ends, which lost 0 bases and 5 bases, there was a span of 11 bases. The CDR3 here is CASSLGRGWTEAFF. As DNA, the CDR3 is TGCGCCAGCAGCTTGGGCAGGGGATGGACTGAAGCTTTCTTT.

The chain carries TRBV7-2 and TRBJ1-3; D may be TRBD1 (6 bases). The ends were cut back, 5 bases at V and 0 bases at J, with 17 bases in the middle. The CDR3 is 17 residues long. CDR1 and CDR2 from the germline V gene are SGHTA and FQGNSA. CDR3: CASSVFRDTFSGNTIYF. CDR3 bases: TGTGCCAGCAGCGTATTCCGGGACACTTTCTCTGGAAACACCATATATTTT.

This clone showed up just once. The chain recombines TRBV29-1 with TRBJ2-4; D is possibly TRBD2 (5 bases). The CDR3 consists of 13 residues. The germline V gene encodes CDR1 SQVTM and CDR2 ANQGSEA. V lost 0 bases and J lost 6, with 9 bases in between. DNA of the CDR3: TGCAGCGTTGAAGAGGGGAGTGGAAACATTCAGTACTTC. It is translated as CSVEEGSGNIQYF. Full variable domain (rest looked up from reference TRBV29-1 and TRBJ2-4): SAVISQKPSRDICQRGTSLTIQCQVDSQVTMMFWYRQQPGQSLTLIATANQGSEATYESGFVIDKFPISRPNLTFSTLTVSNMSPEDSSIYLCSVEEGSGNIQYFGAGTRLSVL.

The chain is built from TRBV29-1 and TRBJ1-2; 8 bases align to TRBD1. With 1 base clipped from V and 6 bases from J, the junction kept 13 bases outside the gene matches. The CDR3 has 16 residues. The V gene's germline CDR1 is SQVTM and CDR2 ANQGSEA. DNA for the CDR3: TGCAGCGTTGAAGCGGCAAAAGGACAGGGATTGAATGGCTACACCTTC. This codes for CSVEAAKGQGLNGYTF.

As DNA, the CDR3 is TGTGCCAGCCAGGGGCGAACCGATTACAAAAACTATGGCTACACCTTC. This encodes CASQGRTDYKNYGYTF. The chain couples TRBV2 to TRBJ1-2, with a tentative D call TRBD1 (6 bases). V dropped 8 bases and J dropped 2 bases, with 21 bases sitting between them. CDR3 length: 16 amino acids. CDR1 SNHLY and CDR2 FYNNEI come from the germline V gene.

The chain recombines TRBV20-1 with TRBJ1-2; D unclear. The CDR3 has 14 amino acids. The V end lost 3 bases, the J end lost 6 bases, and 17 bases lay between the germline ends. Germline V CDR1 and CDR2: DFQATT, SNEGSKA (reference sequence). The CDR3 DNA sequence: TGCAGTGCTAGTTTGCCCGGGTCTAAGAATGGCTACACCTTC. Protein sequence: CSASLPGSKNGYTF.

Here the CDR3 reads CASLQGSSYNEQFF. As DNA, the CDR3 is TGTGCCAGTCTACAGGGGAGCTCCTACAATGAGCAGTTCTTC. The J gene is TRBJ2-1, the V gene TRBV2; 7 bases agree with TRBD1. Germline lookup yields CDR1 SNHLY and CDR2 FYNNEI. The CDR3 sequence is 14 residues long. The junction had 5 bases not matched to a gene; V was cut back by 9 bases and J by 0 bases.

The chain links TRBV3-1 (or the pseudogene TRBV3-2) to TRBJ2-7; TRBD2 aligns across 8 bases. The length of the CDR3 is 16 residues. The J segment lost 4 bases and the V segment lost 5 bases, leaving 13 bases of the junction unmatched. The germline V gene has CDR1 LGHDT and CDR2 YNNKEL (reference sequence). The CDR3 DNA reads as TGTGCCAGCAGCGCACCTTCCGCGGGACTAGGTTACGAGCAGTACTTC. Protein product: CASSAPSAGLGYEQYF.

The rearrangement links TRBV5-8 to TRBJ1-2, with TRBD1 as a possible D gene (6 bases). Trimming removed 1 base at V and 7 bases at J, with 11 bases between. This CDR3 region has 13 residues. CDR1 and CDR2 from the germline V gene are SGHTS and YDEGEE. CDR3 residues: CASSLRQGSGYTF. DNA for the CDR3: TGTGCCAGCAGCTTGCGTCAGGGGTCTGGCTACACCTTC. Based on the CDR3 plus reference TRBV5-8 and TRBJ1-2, the full variable domain is EAGVTQSPTHLIKTRGQQATLRCSPISGHTSVYWYQQALGLGLQFLLWYDEGEERNRGNFPPRFSGRQFPNYSSELNVNALELEDSALYLCASSLRQGSGYTFGSGTRLTVV.